This T cell receptor (beta chain) was sequenced for a study of cytotoxic CD8 clonotypes in ibrutinib-treated CLL. Study-level results: Public clonotypes (which were uncommon) either contracted or remained stable on treatment. Collection times varied between progressing and sustained-remission patients. While tracking circulating CD8+ T-cell counts, baseline clonality exceeded that of age-matched healthy donors.

TCRdb's copy holds only in-frame clones and misses some; the assay was immunoSEQ multiplex PCR. The table records more than 20,000 clones, over 70% of them present only once. Points on this clone: Its target is not known.

Sample: PBMCs, taken before ibrutinib treatment. The receptor's source is a human donor with chronic lymphocytic leukemia.

CDR3 residues: CAWSASGRGTDTQYF. CDR3 bases: TGTGCCTGGAGTGCTAGCGGGAGAGGCACAGATACGCAGTATTTT. The chain employs TRBV30 and TRBJ2-3; TRBD2 aligns across 10 bases. Germline-derived CDR1 and CDR2 are GTSNPN and SVGIG (reference sequence). There are 15 residues in the CDR3. V was pared by 1 base and J by 1 base, with 2 bases of the junction left unmatched.